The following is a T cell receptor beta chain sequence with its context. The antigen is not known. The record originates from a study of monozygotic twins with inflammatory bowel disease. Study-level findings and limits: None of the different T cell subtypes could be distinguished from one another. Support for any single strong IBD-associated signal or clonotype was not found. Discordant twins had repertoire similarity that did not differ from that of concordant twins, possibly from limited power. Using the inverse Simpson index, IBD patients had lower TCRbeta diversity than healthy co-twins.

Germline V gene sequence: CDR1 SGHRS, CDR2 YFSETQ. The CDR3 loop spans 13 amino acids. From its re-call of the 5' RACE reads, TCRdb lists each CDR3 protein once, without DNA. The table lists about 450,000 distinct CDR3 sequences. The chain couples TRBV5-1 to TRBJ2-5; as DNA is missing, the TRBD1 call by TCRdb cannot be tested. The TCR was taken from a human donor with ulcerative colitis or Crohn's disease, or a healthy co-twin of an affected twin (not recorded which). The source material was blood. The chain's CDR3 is CASRGNRLETQYF.